Below are 11 T cell receptor beta chains sequenced from a single sample in a study of cytomegalovirus exposure and HLA in healthy donors. Sequencing was performed with immunoSEQ multiplex PCR; in TCRdb, only in-frame clones are kept and a portion is missing. The sample lists fewer than 250,000 clones, around 90% occurring once. Sequencing was performed on PBMCs. The receptors were sampled from a woman aged 18-30 years in good health and CMV-seropositive.

This clone was counted once. This chain links TRBV30 with TRBJ1-5; 9 bases fit TRBD1. Germline V lookup: CDR1 GTSNPN, CDR2 SVGIG (reference sequence). The CDR3 is 13 amino acids. Losses at the gene ends were 8 bases for V and 5 bases for J; bases not matched to a gene: 7. In DNA form, the CDR3 reads TGTGCCGGCCGGACAGGGGATCATCAGCCCCAGCATTTT. It yields the protein CAGRTGDHQPQHF.

V is TRBV6-5 and J is TRBJ1-1, with TRBD1 identical over 12 bases. CDR1 is MNHEY and CDR2 is SVGAGI in the germline V gene. The V segment lost 5 bases and the J segment 6 bases; nucleotides outside the gene matches: 7. The CDR3 has 15 residues. CDR3 amino acids: CASSPRDRGLPEAFF. The CDR3 coding sequence is TGTGCCAGCAGTCCCCGGGACAGGGGGCTCCCTGAAGCTTTCTTT.

The chain couples TRBV27 to TRBJ2-2, with TRBD1 as a possible D gene (5 bases). V was pared by 5 bases and J by 0 bases, with 10 bases between. The germline V gene encodes CDR1 MNHEY and CDR2 SMNVEV (reference sequence). The CDR3 spans 15 residues. For the CDR3, the DNA is TGTGCCAGCAGTCCAGGGTGGGCGAACACCGGGGAGCTGTTTTTT. Translating it yields CASSPGWANTGELFF.

CDR3 residues: CASSDPRGTSSPQHF. CDR3 sequence (DNA): TGCGCCAGCAGTGATCCCAGGGGGACATCCTCGCCCCAGCATTTT. This chain uses TRBV10-1 with TRBJ1-5; TRBD1 matches 7 bases. The CDR3 has 15 residues. Unmatched junction bases numbered 11, after V lost 3 bases and J lost 9 bases. Germline V CDR1 and CDR2: WNHNN, SYGVQD (reference sequence).

The chain links TRBV30 to TRBJ1-1, with a tentative D call TRBD1 (6 bases). Germline assignment: CDR1 GTSNPN and CDR2 SVGIG (reference sequence). The CDR3 consists of 13 residues. The germline V and J ends were trimmed by 5 bases and 0 bases, with 10 bases remaining between them. The DNA of the CDR3 is TGTGCCTGGGATCGACAGGTGAACACTGAAGCTTTCTTT. It is translated as CAWDRQVNTEAFF. The whole variable domain, remainder taken from reference TRBV30 and TRBJ1-1, is SQTIHQWPATLVQPVGSPLSLECTVEGTSNPNLYWYRQAAGRGLQLLFYSVGIGQISSEVPQNLSASRPQDRQFILSSKKLLLSDSGFYLCAWDRQVNTEAFFGQGTRLTVV.

This chain joins TRBV4-2 and TRBJ2-5; 13 nucleotides agree with TRBD2. Germline V gene lookup returns CDR1 LGHNA and CDR2 YNFKEQ. Trimming at V came to 3 bases and at J to 7 bases, leaving 14 bases not matched to a gene. The CDR3 is 18 amino acids. Here the CDR3 reads CASSHPTSGRPPVWTQYF. The CDR3 DNA follows: TGTGCCAGCAGCCATCCGACTAGCGGGAGGCCTCCAGTTTGGACCCAGTACTTC.

This clone was recorded once. V is TRBV28 and J is TRBJ1-1; a possible D gene is TRBD1 (6 bases). V lost 3 bases, J lost 1 base, and 9 bases lay in between. Per the germline V gene, CDR1 is MDHEN and CDR2 is SYDVKM. There are 14 residues in the CDR3. CDR3 sequence (DNA): TGTGCCAGCAGTTTCCACAGGGAGAACACTGAAGCTTTCTTT. Its protein product is CASSFHRENTEAFF.

This chain joins TRBV9 and TRBJ1-2; possibly TRBD1 for D (5 bases). This CDR3 is built from 13 residues. The germline V gene encodes CDR1 SGDLS and CDR2 YYNGEE. Between the trimmed V and J ends, which lost 0 bases and 6 bases, there was a span of 9 bases. The CDR3 region has the DNA TGTGCCAGCAGCGTAGCTTCCAGGGATGGCTACACCTTC. Amino acids: CASSVASRDGYTF.

This chain links TRBV7-9 with TRBJ1-4; the match to TRBD1 covers 9 bases. The ends lost 5 bases at V and 9 bases at J; junction bases unmatched: 10. Germline V CDR1 and CDR2: SEHNR, FQNEAQ (reference sequence). This CDR3 comprises 15 residues. DNA of the CDR3: TGTGCCAGCAGCCCGGCCGAGACAGGGGGAAAAAAACTGTTTTTT. Encoded protein: CASSPAETGGKKLFF.

The chain links TRBV5-1 to TRBJ1-2, with TRBD1 matching 8 bases. V lost 4 bases and J lost 4; bases outside the gene matches: 9. The V gene's germline CDR1 is SGHRS and CDR2 YFSETQ. This CDR3 has 15 amino acids. CDR3 sequence (DNA): TGCGCCAGCAGCCTCCCGACAGGGGACTTCTATGGCTACACCTTC. Amino acid sequence: CASSLPTGDFYGYTF. Full variable domain (missing parts from reference TRBV5-1 and TRBJ1-2): KAGVTQTPRYLIKTRGQQVTLSCSPISGHRSVSWYQQTPGQGLQFLFEYFSETQRNKGNFPGRFSGRQFSNSRSEMNVSTLELGDSALYLCASSLPTGDFYGYTFGSGTRLTVV.

J is TRBJ1-4 and V is TRBV7-2; maybe TRBD1 (5 bases). V lost 3 bases and J lost 4, with 9 bases in between. This CDR3 region has 14 residues. Germline V lookup: CDR1 SGHTA, CDR2 FQGNSA. The CDR3 reads CASSLPRVNEKLFF. CDR3 sequence (DNA): TGTGCCAGCAGCTTGCCCAGGGTTAATGAAAAACTGTTTTTT.